This T cell receptor beta chain was sequenced during a study of blood T cell repertoires in COVID-19. In the study overall: There were acute and convalescent COVID-19 samples, and they came from the United States, Italy and Spain.

The method was immunoSEQ multiplex PCR; TCRdb's version includes in-frame clones alone and lacks a portion of them. The sample carries some 170,000 clones, over 75% recorded once. The CDR3 loop spans 15 amino acids. Per the germline V gene, CDR1 is SGHRS and CDR2 is YFSETQ. The V gene lost 1 base and the J gene lost 0 bases, with 8 bases spanning the gap. The sequence derives from an older man with acute or convalescent COVID-19. The source material was peripheral blood. V gene TRBV5-1 combines with J gene TRBJ1-3; tentative D call: TRBD1 (5 bases). The CDR3 reads CASSLSQGSGNTIYF. The CDR3 DNA reads TGCGCCAGCAGCTTGTCGCAGGGCTCTGGAAACACCATATATTTT.